Below are 13 T cell receptor beta chains sequenced from a single sample in a study of OX40 agonist ivuxolimab in advanced cancers. TCRdb's copy holds only in-frame clones and misses some; the assay was immunoSEQ multiplex PCR. The table lists roughly 66,000 clones, about 80% of them singletons. This specimen consisted of CD4+ or CD8+ T cells sorted from blood, obtained in a trial of the OX40 agonist ivuxolimab. The receptors come from an adult with an advanced solid tumor such as melanoma, head and neck, liver or kidney cancer.

The chain combines TRBV29-1 with TRBJ1-2, with a possible D match to TRBD1 (6 bases). Per the germline V gene, CDR1 is SQVTM and CDR2 is ANQGSEA. V dropped 2 bases and J dropped 0 bases, with 34 bases sitting between them. The length of the CDR3 is 22 residues. The CDR3 is CSVESIAQGTKQGQLPNYGYTF. The CDR3 coding sequence is TGCAGCGTTGAATCTATCGCCCAAGGTACGAAACAGGGACAACTACCTAACTATGGCTACACCTTC.

The V and J genes are TRBV2 and TRBJ1-2; D remains unclear. Germline V gives CDR1 SNHLY, CDR2 FYNNEI. This CDR3 comprises 14 residues. Between the trimmed V and J ends, which lost 4 bases and 4 bases, there was a span of 13 bases. The CDR3 nucleotides are TGTGCCAGCAGTGTTGGGCTCGATAGCTATGGCTACACCTTC. Translated: CASSVGLDSYGYTF.

This clone is a singleton in its sample. This rearrangement joins TRBV5-4 to TRBJ2-3; no clear D. CDR3 length equals 14 residues. Germline loops: CDR1 SGHNT, CDR2 YYREEE (reference sequence). Trimming took off 4 bases at V and 3 bases at J, with 12 bases between the two ends. CDR3 protein: CASSPNARTDTQYF. The CDR3, as DNA: TGTGCCAGCAGCCCCAACGCCCGGACAGATACGCAGTATTTT.

The chain has TRBV4-1 and TRBJ2-7; 9 bases line up with TRBD2. V lost 0 bases, J lost 0 bases, and 15 bases stayed unmatched. There are 20 residues in the CDR3. Germline V gene lookup returns CDR1 MGHRA and CDR2 YSYEKL. In nucleotides, the CDR3 is TGCGCCAGCAGCCAAGAAAGTTTGAGGCGGGGGGGCTCAAGCTCCTACGAGCAGTACTTC. Protein product: CASSQESLRRGGSSSYEQYF.

The rearrangement uses TRBV30 and TRBJ1-5; tentative D call: TRBD1 (5 bases). The CDR3 is 14 residues long. V shed 0 bases and J shed 5 bases, with 11 bases lying between them. Germline V gene sequence: CDR1 GTSNPN, CDR2 SVGIG (reference sequence). CDR3 amino acids: CAWSVRAGHQPQHF. The CDR3 DNA is TGTGCCTGGAGTGTACGAGCGGGACATCAGCCCCAGCATTTT.

The J gene is TRBJ1-6, the V gene TRBV18; no clear D gene. Germline assignment: CDR1 KGHSH and CDR2 LQKENI. There are 16 residues in the CDR3. Trimming pared 2 bases from V and 7 bases from J, leaving 15 bases between. The CDR3 DNA reads as TGTGCCAGCTCACCAGCTTTAGGATCGGGAAATTCACCCCTCCACTTT. This gives the protein CASSPALGSGNSPLHF.

The chain uses TRBV5-1 and TRBJ1-1; 9 bases align to TRBD1. V was pared by 0 bases and J by 1 base, with 4 bases of the junction left unmatched. CDR3 length equals 16 residues. CDR1 and CDR2 (germline): SGHRS, YFSETQ. CDR3 coding DNA: TGCGCCAGCAGCTTGGAGGGGACAGGGACGAACACTGAAGCTTTCTTT. The encoded protein is CASSLEGTGTNTEAFF.

This chain connects TRBV30 to TRBJ1-4; a weak D match, TRBD1 (5 bases). Trimming pared 0 bases from V and 6 bases from J, leaving 11 bases between. This CDR3 has 14 amino acids. Germline CDR1 and CDR2: GTSNPN and SVGIG (reference sequence). CDR3 coding DNA: TGTGCCTGGAGTGTACCCAGGGAATATGAAAAACTGTTTTTT. Its translation is CAWSVPREYEKLFF.

The chain is built from TRBV7-8 and TRBJ2-7; D is undetermined. The CDR3 runs 12 residues. V shed 6 bases and J shed 7 bases, with 13 bases lying between them. Germline-derived CDR1 and CDR2 are SGHVS and FQNEAQ. The CDR3 region is CASSHLLGEQYF. In DNA form, the CDR3 reads TGTGCCAGCAGTCACCTCCTGGGGGAGCAGTACTTC.

This sequence joins TRBV7-2 and TRBJ2-3; D gene ambiguous. The V and J ends lost 2 bases and 0 bases respectively, with 9 bases between them. Germline values: CDR1 SGHTA, CDR2 FQGNSA. This CDR3 is 15 amino acids long. CDR3 DNA: TGTGCCAGCAGCTTAAGTAGACCTAGCACAGATACGCAGTATTTT. Its translation is CASSLSRPSTDTQYF.

This clone was counted once. The chain recombines TRBV5-1 with TRBJ1-1; 7 nucleotides match TRBD1. V trimming: 2 bases; J trimming: 0 bases; junction bases outside the gene matches: 4. This CDR3 spans 15 amino acids. Germline values: CDR1 SGHRS, CDR2 YFSETQ. The DNA for the CDR3 is TGCGCCAGCAGCTTTAATACAGGGGTGAACACTGAAGCTTTCTTT. Encoded protein: CASSFNTGVNTEAFF.

The chain carries TRBV11-3 and TRBJ2-1; D gene ambiguous. V dropped 0 bases and J dropped 8 bases, with 11 bases sitting between them. The CDR3 is 14 residues long. CDR1 and CDR2 (germline): SGHNT, YENEEA. CDR3 protein: CASSLESGRDEQFF. The CDR3 bases are TGTGCCAGCAGCTTAGAATCGGGTCGCGATGAGCAGTTCTTC.

The CDR3 loop is CASQLSGLAGEKLFF. In DNA form, the CDR3 reads TGCGCCAGCCAATTGTCGGGGCTCGCCGGGGAAAAACTGTTTTTT. This chain connects TRBV4-1 to TRBJ1-4, with TRBD1 as a possible D gene (5 bases). Trimming cost V 8 bases and J 8 bases, with 21 bases left between them. In germline, CDR1 is MGHRA, CDR2 YSYEKL. The CDR3 consists of 15 residues.